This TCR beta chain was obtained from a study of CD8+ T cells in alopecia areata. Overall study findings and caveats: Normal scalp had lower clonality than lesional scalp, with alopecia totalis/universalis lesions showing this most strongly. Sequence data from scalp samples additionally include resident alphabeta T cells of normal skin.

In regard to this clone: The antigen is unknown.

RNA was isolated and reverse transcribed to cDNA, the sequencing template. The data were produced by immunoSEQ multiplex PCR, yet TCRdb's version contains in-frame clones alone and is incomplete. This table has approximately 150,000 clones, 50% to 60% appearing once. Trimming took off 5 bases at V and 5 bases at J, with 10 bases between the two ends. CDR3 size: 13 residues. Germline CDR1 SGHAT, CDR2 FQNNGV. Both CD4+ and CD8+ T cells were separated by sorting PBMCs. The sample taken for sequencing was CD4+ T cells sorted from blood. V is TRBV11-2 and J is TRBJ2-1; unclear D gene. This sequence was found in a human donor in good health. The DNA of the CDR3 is TGTGCCAGCAGCCCCATTGAGAACAATGAGCAGTTCTTC. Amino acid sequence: CASSPIENNEQFF. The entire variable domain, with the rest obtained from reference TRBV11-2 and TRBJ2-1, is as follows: EAGVAQSPRYKIIEKRQSVAFWCNPISGHATLYWYQQILGQGPKLLIQFQNNGVVDDSQLPKDRFSAERLKGVDSTLKIQPAKLEDSAVYLCASSPIENNEQFFGPGTRLTVL.